Presented here are 27 T cell receptor beta chains from one specimen sequenced in a study of response to subunit inactivated influenza vaccine. Each CDR3 protein gets one entry after TCRdb re-called the RT-PCR reads with MiXCR. This table has approximately 500,000 distinct CDR3 sequences, around 13% appearing once. Specimen: PBMCs from blood, collected 35 to 45 days after vaccination. These receptors were obtained from a man aged 50-59 years who received an inactivated influenza vaccine.

The table lists this clonotype with a few counts. The chain carries TRBV7-9 and TRBJ2-7; D is possibly TRBD1 or TRBD2 (5 bases each). The germline V and J ends were trimmed by 5 bases and 6 bases, with 20 bases remaining between them. The CDR3 has 15 residues. In germline, CDR1 is SEHNR, CDR2 FQNEAQ (reference sequence). CDR3 sequence: CASSISAVGVSEQYF. The CDR3 region has the DNA TGTGCCAGCAGCATCTCAGCCGTGGGGGTATCCGAGCAGTACTTC.

The CDR3 DNA reads as TGCAGTGCTAGAAGGGGAATTATATACGAGCAGTACTTC. Protein sequence: CSARRGIIYEQYF. This rearrangement joins TRBV20-1 to TRBJ2-7, with D perhaps matching TRBD1 (5 bases). The CDR3 sequence is 13 residues long. V was cut by 2 bases and J by 4 bases, with 12 bases left in between. CDR1 and CDR2 from the germline V gene are DFQATT and SNEGSKA (reference sequence).

The chain joins TRBV5-1 to TRBJ2-1; either TRBD1 or TRBD2 may fit D (5 bases each). Germline V lookup: CDR1 SGHRS, CDR2 YFSETQ. CDR3 length: 13 residues. V was clipped by 2 bases and J by 8 bases, with 11 bases between them. This CDR3 reads CASSLGTLDEQFF. The CDR3 DNA follows: TGCGCCAGCAGCTTAGGGACCCTCGATGAGCAGTTCTTC.

This clonotype showed up many times. The rearrangement joins TRBV29-1 to TRBJ2-5, with D perhaps being TRBD1 or TRBD2 (6 bases each). Trimming removed 4 bases from V and 4 bases from J, with 13 bases in between. This CDR3 has 13 residues. Germline CDR1 and CDR2: SQVTM and ANQGSEA. CDR3 amino acids: CSVGVGGRETQYF. The CDR3 DNA reads TGCAGCGTTGGTGTGGGGGGCCGAGAGACCCAGTACTTC.

The genes are TRBV27 and TRBJ2-7; D is uncertain. Trimming removed 6 bases from V and 0 bases from J, with 9 bases in between. The CDR3 has 13 residues. The germline gives CDR1 MNHEY, CDR2 SMNVEV (reference sequence). The CDR3 bases are TGTGCCAGCAGACCTGACTTCTCCTACGAGCAGTACTTC. Amino acid sequence: CASRPDFSYEQYF.

There are many counts of this clonotype. This sequence joins TRBV20-1 and TRBJ2-7, with D hard to call. With 1 base removed from V and 5 bases from J, the gap between germline ends came to 6 bases. The CDR3 is 11 amino acids. Germline values: CDR1 DFQATT, CDR2 SNEGSKA (reference sequence). CDR3 residues: CSARVGHEQYF. CDR3 sequence (DNA): TGCAGTGCTAGAGTAGGACACGAGCAGTACTTC.

This clonotype showed up just a few times. This chain joins TRBV11-2 and TRBJ2-3, with D possibly being TRBD1 or TRBD2 (5 bases each). This CDR3 is built from 11 residues. Germline-derived CDR1 and CDR2 are SGHAT and FQNNGV. The V end lost 2 bases, the J end lost 11 bases, and 8 bases lay between the germline ends. CDR3 nucleotide sequence: TGTGCCAGCAGCTTACCGGGACGGCAGTATTTT. It encodes CASSLPGRQYF.

This clonotype was counted a few times. The V gene is TRBV29-1, the J gene TRBJ2-5; D remains ambiguous. This CDR3 has 13 residues. Deletions cut 6 bases from V and 0 bases from J, with 11 bases between. Germline CDR1 reads SQVTM; CDR2 reads ANQGSEA. For the CDR3, the DNA is TGCAGCGTGCTGCTGATTTACCAAGAGACCCAGTACTTC. This codes for CSVLLIYQETQYF.

The chain carries TRBV5-1 and TRBJ2-3; a weak D match, TRBD1 (5 bases). Between the trimmed V and J ends, which lost 0 bases and 3 bases, there was a span of 17 bases. Germline V gives CDR1 SGHRS, CDR2 YFSETQ. The CDR3 has 17 amino acids. This CDR3 reads CASSLAPRVKGTDTQYF. Here the CDR3 DNA reads TGCGCCAGCAGCTTGGCCCCCCGGGTTAAGGGGACAGATACGCAGTATTTT.

The rearrangement uses TRBV12-3 or TRBV12-4 and TRBJ2-1; no reliable D call. The CDR3 is 12 residues long. V was pared by 3 bases and J by 6 bases, with 6 bases between. As DNA, the CDR3 is TGTGCCAGCAGTTTCGGCTTCAATGAGCAGTTCTTC. Residues: CASSFGFNEQFF.

The V gene is TRBV20-1, the J gene TRBJ1-5, with D perhaps matching TRBD1 (5 bases). V shed 0 bases and J shed 2 bases, with 17 bases lying between them. CDR1 is DFQATT, CDR2 SNEGSKA, per germline (reference sequence). The CDR3 runs to 17 residues. The CDR3 sequence: CSARDHQGGIGNQPQHF. In DNA, the CDR3 is TGCAGTGCTAGAGATCATCAGGGAGGGATCGGCAATCAGCCCCAGCATTTT.

The gene calls are TRBV29-1 and TRBJ2-5, with D perhaps matching TRBD2 (6 bases). V lost 0 bases, J lost 7 bases, and 12 bases lay in between. Germline values: CDR1 SQVTM, CDR2 ANQGSEA. This CDR3 is 13 amino acids long. In DNA, the CDR3 is TGCAGCGTTGAAGATTTGGAGGGGCTGACCCAGTACTTC. Translated, it gives CSVEDLEGLTQYF.

This clonotype showed up many times. The chain recombines TRBV4-3 with TRBJ2-3, with 8 bases aligning to TRBD1. V gave up 3 bases and J gave up 2 bases; unmatched junction bases: 1. The germline CDR1 and CDR2 sequences are LGHNA and YSLEER. CDR3 size: 14 residues. The CDR3, as DNA: TGCGCCAGCAGCCAGGACAGGGCCACAGATACGCAGTATTTT. Translated: CASSQDRATDTQYF.

This clonotype has at least ten counts. The chain carries TRBV12-3 or TRBV12-4 and TRBJ1-1, with TRBD1 identical over 10 bases. J lost 5 bases, V lost 6 bases, and 12 bases had no gene match. The CDR3 runs 16 residues. The CDR3 region is CASSERGTGVRTEAFF. DNA for the CDR3: TGTGCCAGCAGCGAGAGGGGGACAGGGGTGAGGACTGAAGCTTTCTTT.

This clonotype was observed a few times. V gene TRBV29-1 combines with J gene TRBJ1-2, with D tentatively TRBD1 (5 bases). Trimming cost V 0 bases and J 0 bases, with 8 bases left between them. Germline CDR1 is SQVTM and CDR2 is ANQGSEA. The CDR3 extends over 14 amino acids. CDR3 sequence (DNA): TGCAGCGTTGAAGATCTAGGGGCTAACTATGGCTACACCTTC. Protein product: CSVEDLGANYGYTF.

This clonotype was counted between two and nine times. This chain uses TRBV12-3 or TRBV12-4 with TRBJ2-3; tentative D call: TRBD1 (6 bases). The length of the CDR3 is 20 residues. Trimming took off 2 bases at V and 0 bases at J, with 24 bases between the two ends. DNA for the CDR3: TGTGCCAGCAGTTTATATGAGCCTTGGGACAACCGTCCTAGCACAGATACGCAGTATTTT. Its translation: CASSLYEPWDNRPSTDTQYF.

This clonotype was counted at least ten times. The J gene is TRBJ2-7, the V gene TRBV29-1, with 7 bases identical to TRBD2. Germline V gene sequence: CDR1 SQVTM, CDR2 ANQGSEA. The trim removed 6 bases at V and 7 bases at J, leaving 12 bases unmatched. The CDR3 runs to 13 residues. CDR3 sequence reads: CSVRPPKAGEQYF. Here the CDR3 DNA reads TGCAGCGTCCGCCCCCCCAAAGCGGGGGAGCAGTACTTC.

This chain joins TRBV7-2 and TRBJ2-3, with D possibly being TRBD2 (5 bases). V lost 4 bases, J lost 1 base, and 9 bases lay in between. Germline V CDR1 and CDR2: SGHTA, FQGNSA. This CDR3 has 14 residues. Written as DNA, the CDR3 is TGTGCCAGCAGCTCCTGGAGGCGCACAGATACGCAGTATTTT. Protein sequence: CASSSWRRTDTQYF. The full variable domain, rest sourced from reference TRBV7-2 and TRBJ2-3, is GAGVSQSPSNKVTEKGKDVELRCDPISGHTALYWYRQSLGQGLEFLIYFQGNSAPDKSGLPSDRFSAERTGGSVSTLTIQRTQQEDSAVYLCASSSWRRTDTQYFGPGTRLTVL.

This clonotype was seen a few times. V gene TRBV20-1 combines with J gene TRBJ2-2; D is ambiguous. Germline assignment: CDR1 DFQATT and CDR2 SNEGSKA (reference sequence). The CDR3 runs 15 residues. V was trimmed by 4 bases and J by 1 base, leaving 13 bases between them. The CDR3 region has the DNA TGCAGTGCTAAAATTGGGCAGGTGAACACCGGGGAGCTGTTTTTT. It yields the protein CSAKIGQVNTGELFF.

This clonotype appeared a few times. The chain uses TRBV6-5 and TRBJ1-1, with 8 bases aligning to TRBD1. Looked up from germline, CDR1 is MNHEY and CDR2 is SVGAGI. The V gene end was trimmed by 0 bases and the J gene end by 0 bases; junction bases not matched to a gene: 9. The CDR3 covers 18 residues. The CDR3: CASSYSRTGFRMNTEAFF. The CDR3 DNA reads TGTGCCAGCAGTTACTCGAGGACAGGGTTTAGGATGAACACTGAAGCTTTCTTT.

This clonotype was detected a few times. This chain links TRBV6-1 with TRBJ2-1; D may match TRBD1 or TRBD2 (6 bases each). With 7 bases removed from V and 0 bases from J, the gap between germline ends came to 13 bases. Per the germline V gene, CDR1 is MNHNS and CDR2 is SASEGT. The CDR3 extends over 15 amino acids. The DNA for the CDR3 is TGTGCCAGCATGTCCTGGGGGGCCTCCTACAATGAGCAGTTCTTC. This translates into CASMSWGASYNEQFF.

This clonotype occurred a few times. The chain combines TRBV4-3 with TRBJ2-4; D gene uncertain. CDR1 and CDR2 (germline): LGHNA, YSLEER. The CDR3 spans 14 residues. Trimming shortened V by 0 bases and J by 6 bases, and 9 bases separated the two germline ends. The CDR3: CASSQDTSPNIQYF. The CDR3 coding sequence is TGCGCCAGCAGCCAAGATACATCCCCAAACATTCAGTACTTC.

The chain uses TRBV29-1 and TRBJ2-5; TRBD2 agrees at 12 bases. The trim removed 0 bases at V and 1 base at J, leaving 6 bases unmatched. The CDR3 has 17 amino acids. Looked up from germline, CDR1 is SQVTM and CDR2 is ANQGSEA. For the CDR3, the DNA is TGCAGCGTTGAAGATGCCGGACTAGCGGGGACCCAAGAGACCCAGTACTTC. Translation gives CSVEDAGLAGTQETQYF.

V is TRBV10-3 and J is TRBJ2-1, with 15 bases identical to TRBD2. With V trimmed by 6 bases and J by 8 bases, 5 bases remained unmatched. CDR1 is ENHRY and CDR2 is SYGVKD in the germline V gene. The CDR3 has 15 amino acids. Here the CDR3 DNA reads TGTGCCATCAGGGGACTAGCGGGGGGCAAAGATGAGCAGTTCTTC. This sequence encodes CAIRGLAGGKDEQFF.

The chain is built from TRBV6-2 or TRBV6-3 and TRBJ2-4; 8 bases align to TRBD2. J gave up 12 bases and V 4 bases, and 5 bases lay outside the gene matches. The CDR3 consists of 12 residues. CDR1 is MNHEY and CDR2 is SVGEGT in the germline V gene. The CDR3 DNA follows: TGTGCCAGCAGTTCGGGAGGGAAGAATCAGTACTTC. Protein sequence: CASSSGGKNQYF.

By frequency in the sample, this clonotype is medium-sized. J is TRBJ2-1 and V is TRBV4-3, with TRBD1 matching 7 bases. V lost 0 bases to trimming and J lost 8 bases; unmatched junction nucleotides: 10. Germline V gene lookup returns CDR1 LGHNA and CDR2 YSLEER. CDR3 size: 16 residues. Here the CDR3 DNA reads TGCGCCAGCAGCCAAGAAGGGGATAGGACAGGTGATGAGCAGTTCTTC. As protein: CASSQEGDRTGDEQFF.

The chain carries TRBV12-3 or TRBV12-4 and TRBJ2-7; 7 bases are shared with TRBD1. There are 13 residues in the CDR3. The ends lost 7 bases at V and 7 bases at J; junction bases unmatched: 10. The CDR3 is CASTARGRGEQYF. DNA for the CDR3: TGTGCCAGCACCGCTAGGGGGCGCGGGGAGCAGTACTTC.